These T cell receptor beta chains were read from a single sample in a study of blood T cell repertoires in COVID-19. TCRdb keeps only in-frame clones here, not all; method: immunoSEQ multiplex PCR. The sample contains 140,000 to 150,000 clones, approximately 80% of which appear only once. The specimen sequenced was peripheral blood. The receptor set was obtained from a woman aged 40 to 50 with active or convalescent COVID-19. Both conserved end residues are part of each CDR3. A D gene is named only where the DNA matches it firmly. Size values are once, few and many counts, or a class for expanded clones, and some rows have none.

TRBJ2-7 TRBD2 TRBV5-1 NA TGCGCCAGCAGCTTGCTGAGCGGGACCTACGAGCAGTACTTC CASSLLSGTYEQYF
TRBJ2-7 TRBD2 TRBV7-9 NA TGTGCCAGCAGTTCGAGAGGGACTACCTACGAGCAGTACTTC CASSSRGTTYEQYF
TRBJ1-1 NA TRBV5-1 NA TGCGCCAGCAGCCGTTTGGAGGGTTCCATGAACACTGAAGCTTTCTTT CASSRLEGSMNTEAFF
TRBJ2-7 TRBD1 TRBV28 few TGTGCCAGCAGTAAGGACAGGGTGGGAGTGAACGAGCAGTACTTC CASSKDRVGVNEQYF
TRBJ2-2 TRBD2 TRBV9 few TGTGCCAGCAGCCCAACTAGCGGGGGTACGAACACCGGGGAGCTGTTTTTT CASSPTSGGTNTGELFF
TRBJ1-2 TRBD1 TRBV7-9 NA TGTGCCAGCAGCTTAGTCAAATCAGGGGGCGCGAACTATGGCTACACCTTC CASSLVKSGGANYGYTF
TRBJ1-4 TRBD1 TRBV5-4 once TGTGCCAGCAGCGCGGACAGGGTACGTGGAAAACTGTTTTTT CASSADRVRGKLFF
TRBJ1-1 NA TRBV15 few TGTGCCACCAGCAGAGATCGGCAGGGGTTGAACACTGAAGCTTTCTTT CATSRDRQGLNTEAFF
TRBJ2-1 TRBD2 TRBV11-2 NA TGTGCCAGCAGCTCGATGACTAGCGGGGGACTCGCCGGGGACAATGAGCAGTTCTTC CASSSMTSGGLAGDNEQFF
TRBJ1-5 TRBD1 TRBV7-2 NA TGTGCCAGCAGCTCAGCGGTAGGGGGCAATAGCAATCAGCCCCAGCATTTT CASSSAVGGNSNQPQHF
TRBJ2-1 TRBD2 TRBV9 NA TGTGCCAGCAGCGTGTCCGGGACTAGCGGGAGCTATGAGCAGTTCTTC CASSVSGTSGSYEQFF
TRBJ1-6 NA TRBV18 once TGTGCCAGCTCACCACTCGTGCTAGCTGGAGATAATTCACCCCTCCACTTT CASSPLVLAGDNSPLHF
TRBJ1-5 TRBD1 TRBV7-2 NA TGTGCCAGCAGCTTAGGGGGACAGGGACGTGGGAATCAGCCCCAGCATTTT CASSLGGQGRGNQPQHF
TRBJ1-2 NA TRBV5-4 few TGTGCCAGCAGCTTTTTCGGGGGGTATGGCTACACCTTC CASSFFGGYGYTF
TRBJ1-3 TRBD1 TRBV5-6 few TGTGCCAGCAGCTCGACAGGGTTATTTAGGAACACCATATATTTT CASSSTGLFRNTIYF
TRBJ2-3 TRBD2 TRBV2 NA TGTGCCAGCAGATACACCGGGACTAGCGGGGGAGCGGCAGATACGCAGTATTTT CASRYTGTSGGAADTQYF
TRBJ1-3 NA TRBV9 NA TGTGCCAGCAGCATAAGCGGGGTGGGAAACACCATATATTTT CASSISGVGNTIYF
TRBJ2-2 TRBD1 TRBV13 NA TGTGCCAGCAGCTTCCTGGGACAGGGAACCGGGGAGCTGTTTTTT CASSFLGQGTGELFF
TRBJ1-2 NA TRBV5-1 NA TGCGCCAGCAGCTTGAATCCAGGGCGTCCGTATGGCTACACCTTC CASSLNPGRPYGYTF
TRBJ1-1 TRBD1 TRBV7-9 once TGTGCCAGCAGCTTGGGGACAGGGAAGAACACTGAAGCTTTCTTT CASSLGTGKNTEAFF
TRBJ2-3 TRBD2 TRBV28 NA TGTGCCAGCAGGATAGCGGGAGGAGGCACAGATACGCAGTATTTT CASRIAGGGTDTQYF
TRBJ1-4 NA TRBV2 NA TGTGCCAGCAGTGACAGGGCAGGAACTAATGAAAAACTGTTTTTT CASSDRAGTNEKLFF